This T cell receptor beta chain is from a study of blood T cell repertoires in COVID-19. Study background: COVID-19 samples, acute and convalescent, were from the United States, Italy and Spain.

The ends lost 3 bases at V and 6 bases at J; junction bases unmatched: 11. CDR1 and CDR2 (germline): LNHDA, SQIVND (reference sequence). The CDR3 is 17 residues long. TCRdb's copy holds only in-frame clones and misses some; the assay was immunoSEQ multiplex PCR. The sample records hundreds of thousands of clones, roughly 80% being singletons. The TCR was taken from a woman of 80 years or more with active or convalescent COVID-19. Sequencing input: peripheral blood. The J gene is TRBJ1-1, the V gene TRBV19; TRBD1 matches at 12 bases. CDR3 in amino acids: CASSMQRGTGGESEAFF. Here the CDR3 DNA reads TGTGCCAGTAGTATGCAACGAGGGACAGGGGGCGAATCTGAAGCTTTCTTT.